This T cell receptor (beta chain) stems from a study of early stage breast cancer tumors. Turning to the study itself: Among approximately twelve ER+/PR+/HER2- tumors, eight were ductal, four lobular.

The CDR3 extends over 13 amino acids. The junction had 7 bases not matched to a gene; V was cut back by 10 bases and J by 4 bases. Looked up from germline, CDR1 is ENHRY and CDR2 is SYGVKD. Profiled with immunoSEQ multiplex PCR; TCRdb holds only in-frame clones, not every one. This table holds roughly 10,000 clones, 71% found once. Sequenced input: normal breast tissue next to the tumor. The genes are TRBV10-3 and TRBJ1-2; 9 nucleotides align to TRBD1. This receptor was obtained from a person between 60 and 70 years old with breast cancer. CDR3 region: CARGTGTFYGYTF. As DNA, the CDR3 is TGTGCCAGAGGGACAGGGACTTTCTATGGCTACACCTTC.